The rows below give T cell receptor beta chains drawn from one sample of a study of T cell responses to AZD1222 COVID-19 vaccine. Sequenced by immunoSEQ multiplex PCR; TCRdb stores in-frame clones only, minus some. The sample includes some 110,000 clones, about four fifths of them seen just once. The material was peripheral blood, obtained on day 0 of AZD1222 vaccination. Receptors were obtained from an adult in good health. CDR3s include the opening cysteine and the closing phenylalanine or tryptophan. Fields, in order: clone size, V gene, D gene, J gene, CDR3 protein, CDR3 DNA. The D gene is left open where the match is weak. The size field is filled for only some rows; it gives once, few, many or a size class.

>NA|TRBV6-2/TRBV6-3|TRBD1|TRBJ2-2
CASSTRTGGASGELFF
TGTGCCAGCAGTACAAGGACAGGGGGCGCATCCGGGGAGCTGTTTTTT
>NA|TRBV2|NA|TRBJ1-2
CARGGPQAYGYTF
TGTGCCAGAGGGGGGCCACAGGCCTATGGCTACACCTTC
>NA|TRBV9|NA|TRBJ1-1
CASSAIRGGEAFF
TGTGCCAGCAGCGCAATCAGGGGCGGGGAAGCTTTCTTT
>NA|TRBV4-1|NA|TRBJ2-4
CASSQEQGGENIQYF
TGCGCCAGCAGCCAAGAGCAGGGGGGAGAGAACATTCAGTACTTC
>once|TRBV13|NA|TRBJ2-2
CASSLWNSAGTGELFF
TGTGCCAGCAGCTTATGGAACAGCGCGGGGACCGGGGAGCTGTTTTTT
>NA|TRBV10-3|TRBD1|TRBJ1-1
CAISEPGQGAFF
TGTGCCATCAGTGAGCCGGGACAGGGGGCTTTCTTT
>NA|TRBV11-3|TRBD2|TRBJ2-5
CASSQTSGPSETQYF
TGTGCCAGCAGCCAGACTAGCGGGCCGTCGGAGACCCAGTACTTC
>NA|TRBV6-4|NA|TRBJ2-1
CASSDRGGGNEQFF
TGTGCCAGCAGTGACAGGGGGGGAGGCAATGAGCAGTTCTTC
>NA|TRBV27|NA|TRBJ1-2
CASSSTTTNYGYTF
TGTGCCAGCAGCTCTACGACCACTAACTATGGCTACACCTTC
>few|TRBV6-5|NA|TRBJ2-1
CASSYLTGEQFF
TGTGCCAGCAGTTACTTGACAGGAGAGCAGTTCTTC
>NA|TRBV9|TRBD1|TRBJ2-1
CASSVAPQDRSSYNEQFF
TGTGCCAGCAGCGTCGCTCCTCAGGACAGGAGCTCCTACAATGAGCAGTTCTTC
>NA|TRBV19|NA|TRBJ1-1
CASSIHGSNTEAFF
TGTGCCAGTAGTATTCACGGCTCAAACACTGAAGCTTTCTTT
>NA|TRBV5-1|TRBD2|TRBJ2-7
CASSGVAGRYEQYF
TGCGCCAGCAGTGGAGTAGCGGGTCGGTACGAGCAGTACTTC
>once|TRBV6-5|TRBD1|TRBJ1-5
CASRGGQGVEPQHF
TGTGCCAGCAGGGGAGGACAGGGGGTAGAGCCCCAGCATTTT
>NA|TRBV18|NA|TRBJ1-2
CASSERRSTGYTF
TGTGCCAGCTCAGAAAGACGGAGTACTGGCTACACCTTC
>once|TRBV3-1/TRBV3-2|NA|TRBJ1-1
CASSLSNAEAFF
TGTGCCAGCAGCCTAAGTAACGCTGAAGCTTTCTTT
>many|TRBV7-9|TRBD1|TRBJ2-3
CASSVGQATDTQYF
TGTGCCAGCAGCGTGGGACAGGCCACAGATACGCAGTATTTT
>NA|TRBV5-1|NA|TRBJ2-7
CASSPGVAGAGEQYF
TGCGCCAGCAGCCCCGGTGTTGCGGGGGCTGGGGAGCAGTACTTC
>NA|TRBV7-9|NA|TRBJ1-4
CASSSDGTREKLFF
TGTGCCAGCAGCTCTGACGGGACGCGCGAAAAACTGTTTTTT
>few|TRBV24-1|TRBD1|TRBJ2-5
CATSDTGQGEETQYF
TGTGCCACCAGTGACACTGGACAGGGGGAAGAGACCCAGTACTTC
>once|TRBV7-9|NA|TRBJ2-7
CASSLLGSHEQYF
TGTGCCAGCAGCTTATTAGGGTCCCACGAGCAGTACTTC
>NA|TRBV2|NA|TRBJ1-6
CVSSEAYSYNSPLHF
TGTGTCAGCAGTGAAGCCTACTCCTATAATTCACCCCTCCACTTT
>once|TRBV7-2|TRBD2|TRBJ2-1
CASSYSGGGNLGRKFF
TGTGCCAGCAGCTATAGCGGGGGGGGTAACCTCGGCCGGAAGTTCTTC
>NA|TRBV7-2|TRBD1|TRBJ2-1
CASSSTLGTGVKSEQFF
TGTGCCAGCAGCTCAACCCTAGGGACAGGTGTAAAATCGGAGCAGTTCTTC
>NA|TRBV19|NA|TRBJ1-1
CASSSPGPSTEAFF
TGTGCCAGTAGTTCCCCGGGGCCTTCCACTGAAGCTTTCTTT
>NA|TRBV2|NA|TRBJ1-5
CASGEGFQPQHF
TGTGCCAGCGGCGAGGGGTTTCAGCCCCAGCATTTT
>NA|TRBV6-2/TRBV6-3|NA|TRBJ1-5
CASSYSTWGNQPQHF
TGTGCCAGCAGTTACTCGACGTGGGGCAATCAGCCCCAGCATTTT
>NA|TRBV5-1|NA|TRBJ2-2
CASSLRPTGNTGELFF
TGCGCCAGCAGCTTGCGACCGACAGGGAACACCGGGGAGCTGTTTTTT
>NA|TRBV11-3|TRBD1|TRBJ2-5
CASSLGGTGQETQYF
TGTGCCAGCAGCTTAGGTGGGACAGGACAAGAGACCCAGTACTTC
>NA|TRBV11-2|NA|TRBJ2-2
CASSSGAQAGELFF
TGTGCCAGCAGCTCGGGGGCCCAAGCCGGGGAGCTGTTTTTT
>NA|TRBV24-1|NA|TRBJ1-1
CATSDSDPKSKAFF
TGTGCCACCAGTGATTCGGACCCTAAAAGTAAAGCTTTCTTT
>NA|TRBV6-2/TRBV6-3|NA|TRBJ1-2
CASSRSANYGYTF
TGTGCCAGCAGTCGGTCCGCTAACTATGGCTACACCTTC
>NA|TRBV18|NA|TRBJ2-1
CASSPRMGQAEASYNEQFF
TGTGCCAGCTCACCACGAATGGGGCAGGCTGAAGCCTCCTACAATGAGCAGTTCTTC
>NA|TRBV6-2/TRBV6-3|TRBD1|TRBJ1-5
CASSYGQGTNQPQHF
TGTGCCAGCAGTTACGGACAGGGCACCAATCAGCCCCAGCATTTT
>NA|TRBV5-1|TRBD2|TRBJ2-7
CASSLAGGRSYEQYF
TGCGCCAGCAGCTTGGCGGGGGGGCGATCCTACGAGCAGTACTTC
>NA|TRBV10-3|NA|TRBJ1-2
CAIRGGGHGGYTF
TGTGCCATCAGGGGCGGGGGCCACGGTGGCTACACCTTC
>few|TRBV5-6|TRBD1|TRBJ2-1
CASSADRYYSYNEQFF
TGTGCCAGCAGCGCGGACAGGTACTACTCCTACAATGAGCAGTTCTTC
>NA|TRBV3-1/TRBV3-2|TRBD1|TRBJ1-5
CASSQKGQGNQPQHF
TGTGCCAGCAGCCAAAAGGGACAGGGGAATCAGCCCCAGCATTTT
>once|TRBV12-3/TRBV12-4|NA|TRBJ1-2
CASSFGRGSGYTF
TGTGCCAGCAGTTTTGGCAGGGGCTCTGGCTACACCTTC
>NA|TRBV12-3/TRBV12-4|NA|TRBJ1-1
CASGGRYTEAFF
TGTGCCAGCGGGGGCCGGTATACTGAAGCTTTCTTT
>NA|TRBV21-1|NA|TRBJ2-7
CASSAPRGRLYEQYF
TGTGCCAGCAGCGCTCCTCGGGGACGGCTATACGAGCAGTACTTC
>NA|TRBV4-1|TRBD1|TRBJ1-6
CASSQTGGHSPLHF
TGCGCCAGCAGCCAAACAGGGGGACATTCACCCCTCCACTTT
>few|TRBV7-2|NA|TRBJ2-7
CASSLARVGEQYF
TGTGCCAGCAGCTTAGCTCGGGTGGGCGAGCAGTACTTC
>NA|TRBV5-1|NA|TRBJ2-5
CASSLAGGQETQYF
TGCGCCAGCAGCTTGGCGGGCGGCCAAGAGACCCAGTACTTC
>NA|TRBV6-2/TRBV6-3|TRBD1|TRBJ2-5
CASSGRDRDSHQETQYF
TGTGCCAGCAGTGGCAGGGACAGGGACAGCCACCAAGAGACCCAGTACTTC